The 26 T cell receptor beta chains listed next were all sequenced from one sample in a study of blood T cells in healthy people across ages. Primers used in a second PCR of roughly 7 to 11 cycles were a sample-barcoded 5' primer and a J-beta primer mix. TCRdb reprocessed the 5' RACE reads via MiXCR and lists one record per CDR3 protein. The sample has around 1.5 million distinct CDR3 sequences; 55% to 75% are singletons. Sequencing was done on a sample of blood. The receptors were sampled from a man between 18 and 29 years old in good health.

In nucleotides, the CDR3 is TGCAGCGCCCCTGGGGGACGCACTGAAGCTTTCTTT. Translated: CSAPGGRTEAFF. The genes are TRBV29-1 and TRBJ1-1, with a tentative D call TRBD1 (5 bases). The CDR3 runs to 12 residues. Germline V gene lookup returns CDR1 SQVTM and CDR2 ANQGSEA. The ends were cut back, 7 bases at V and 4 bases at J, with 13 bases in the middle. The full variable domain, with the rest looked up from reference TRBV29-1 and TRBJ1-1, is SAVISQKPSRDICQRGTSLTIQCQVDSQVTMMFWYRQQPGQSLTLIATANQGSEATYESGFVIDKFPISRPNLTFSTLTVSNMSPEDSSIYLCSAPGGRTEAFFGQGTRLTVV.

This clonotype occurred once. The chain combines TRBV6-1 with TRBJ1-2; D is uncertain. CDR1 is MNHNS, CDR2 SASEGT, per germline. CDR3 length equals 15 residues. The germline V and J ends were trimmed by 2 bases and 2 bases, with 12 bases remaining between them. The CDR3 sequence is CASSELTTVNYGYTF. For the CDR3, the DNA is TGTGCCAGCAGTGAATTAACTACAGTGAACTATGGCTACACCTTC.

This clonotype was seen only a few times. V usage is TRBV29-1 and J usage is TRBJ2-3, with unresolved D. In germline, CDR1 is SQVTM, CDR2 ANQGSEA. This CDR3 is built from 13 residues. The V end was cut by 2 bases, the J end by 2 bases, with 8 bases between. The CDR3 reads CSVETLATDTQYF. The CDR3 nucleotides are TGCAGCGTTGAAACTCTCGCCACAGATACGCAGTATTTT.

The CDR3 region has the DNA TGTGCCAGCAGCTCGGGTGACGTGGGCTACACCTTC. The encoded protein is CASSSGDVGYTF. The V call is TRBV13, the J call TRBJ1-2; D not certain. In germline, CDR1 is PRHDT, CDR2 FYEKMQ (reference sequence). Trimming cost V 4 bases and J 8 bases, with 11 bases left between them. The CDR3 sequence is 12 residues long. The full variable domain, completed using reference TRBV13 and TRBJ1-2, is AAGVIQSPRHLIKEKRETATLKCYPIPRHDTVYWYQQGPGQDPQFLISFYEKMQSDKGSIPDRFSAQQFSDYHSELNMSSLELGDSALYFCASSSGDVGYTFGSGTRLTVV.

The chain uses TRBV3-1 and TRBJ2-2, with D possibly TRBD2 on 6 matching bases. V was clipped by 4 bases and J by 1 base, with 10 bases between them. CDR3 length: 15 residues. Germline assignment: CDR1 LGHDT and CDR2 YNNKEL (reference sequence). CDR3 sequence reads: CASSPPSVNTGELFF. The CDR3 nucleotides read TGTGCCAGCAGCCCCCCTAGCGTGAACACCGGGGAGCTGTTTTTT.

Here the CDR3 reads CASSFGSWGYTF. The CDR3 bases are TGTGCCAGCAGTTTTGGAAGTTGGGGCTACACCTTC. The genes are TRBV28 and TRBJ1-2; D remains unclear. CDR3 length: 12 residues. The ends were cut back, 3 bases at V and 8 bases at J, with 10 bases in the middle. Germline V gene lookup returns CDR1 MDHEN and CDR2 SYDVKM.

The chain has TRBV10-2 and TRBJ1-2; D not resolved. From germline, CDR1 is WSHSY and CDR2 SAAADI. CDR3 length equals 8 residues. V lost 9 bases and J lost 5, with 1 base in between. CDR3 region: CARYGYTF. Written as DNA, the CDR3 is TGCGCCAGGTATGGCTACACCTTC.

This clonotype was found once. This chain joins TRBV6-5 and TRBJ2-7, with D unresolved. The CDR3 totals 14 residues. V was clipped by 6 bases and J by 0 bases, with 12 bases between them. In germline, CDR1 is MNHEY, CDR2 SVGAGI. In DNA, the CDR3 is TGTGCCAGCAGCTCCCCCCTTAGCTCCTACGAGCAGTACTTC. Protein sequence: CASSSPLSSYEQYF.

This chain links TRBV20-1 with TRBJ1-2; TRBD1 is a possible D gene (5 bases). CDR3 length: 11 amino acids. V lost 8 bases and J lost 8, with 15 bases in between. Germline V lookup: CDR1 DFQATT, CDR2 SNEGSKA (reference sequence). CDR3 in amino acids: CSPRERGGYTF. As DNA, the CDR3 is TGCAGTCCTCGGGAGAGGGGAGGCTACACCTTC.

The rearrangement joins TRBV9 to TRBJ1-2; tentatively, D is TRBD1 (6 bases). Per germline, CDR1 SGDLS and CDR2 YYNGEE. The CDR3 totals 14 residues. V was pared by 0 bases and J by 4 bases, with 10 bases between. The CDR3 DNA reads as TGTGCCAGCAGCGTAGGGGGGGCTGGCTATGGCTACACCTTC. Residues: CASSVGGAGYGYTF. Complete variable domain (other parts from reference TRBV9 and TRBJ1-2): DSGVTQTPKHLITATGQRVTLRCSPRSGDLSVYWYQQSLDQGLQFLIQYYNGEERAKGNILERFSAQQFPDLHSELNLSSLELGDSALYFCASSVGGAGYGYTFGSGTRLTVV.

This chain connects TRBV10-2 to TRBJ2-7; 7 nucleotides match TRBD2. Unmatched junction bases numbered 8, after V lost 2 bases and J lost 4 bases. In germline, CDR1 is WSHSY, CDR2 SAAADI. The CDR3 totals 15 residues. In nucleotides, the CDR3 is TGCGCCAGCAGTGAGATAGTGGGGGGGATATACGAGCAGTACTTC. Residues: CASSEIVGGIYEQYF.

This clonotype appeared once. The rearrangement joins TRBV2 to TRBJ2-4; possibly TRBD2 for D (7 bases). The V gene lost 4 bases and the J gene lost 0 bases, with 13 bases spanning the gap. This CDR3 has 16 residues. Germline V lookup: CDR1 SNHLY, CDR2 FYNNEI. In DNA, the CDR3 is TGTGCCAGCAGTGGAGGGGGGGGTTTAGCCAAAAACATTCAGTACTTC. As protein: CASSGGGGLAKNIQYF.

This clonotype appeared a few times. The J gene is TRBJ1-2, the V gene TRBV7-9; 8 bases align to TRBD1. CDR1 and CDR2 (germline): SEHNR, FQNEAQ (reference sequence). The J segment lost 4 bases and the V segment lost 6 bases, leaving 19 bases of the junction unmatched. The CDR3 totals 18 residues. The CDR3 loop is CASSLSGTGGSTFYGYTF. The DNA for the CDR3 is TGTGCCAGCAGTCTTAGTGGGACAGGTGGCTCTACTTTCTATGGCTACACCTTC. The entire variable domain, with the rest obtained from reference TRBV7-9 and TRBJ1-2, is as follows: DTGVSQNPRHKITKRGQNVTFRCDPISEHNRLYWYRQTLGQGPEFLTYFQNEAQLEKSRLLSDRFSAERPKGSFSTLEIQRTEQGDSAMYLCASSLSGTGGSTFYGYTFGSGTRLTVV.

This clonotype has just a few counts. The gene calls are TRBV20-1 and TRBJ2-5; D is possibly TRBD1 (6 bases). V was clipped by 1 base and J by 3 bases, with 21 bases between them. The V gene's germline CDR1 is DFQATT and CDR2 SNEGSKA (reference sequence). This CDR3 has 17 residues. This chain's CDR3 is CSARARAGDFRKETQYF. The CDR3 nucleotides are TGCAGTGCTAGAGCCAGGGCAGGGGATTTTAGAAAAGAGACCCAGTACTTC.

The rearrangement links TRBV5-5 to TRBJ2-3; 8 bases line up with TRBD2. V gave up 3 bases and J gave up 1 base; unmatched junction bases: 7. CDR3 size: 16 residues. Germline lookup yields CDR1 SGHKS and CDR2 YYEKEE (reference sequence). DNA for the CDR3: TGTGCCAGCAGCTCGATGGGGCGGGGGGGCACAGATACGCAGTATTTT. Its translation: CASSSMGRGGTDTQYF.

In its sample, this clonotype was seen a few times. The genes are TRBV3-1 and TRBJ2-7; D may be TRBD2 (6 bases). The J call is in doubt because the DNA end fits TRBJ2-5 better. CDR1 is LGHDT, CDR2 YNNKEL, per germline (reference sequence). The CDR3 loop spans 14 amino acids. In nucleotides, the CDR3 is TGTGCCAGCAGCCAAGACCTGGCCGGGGGGACCCAGTACTTC. It translates to CASSQDLAGGTQYF.

The chain recombines TRBV29-1 with TRBJ2-7; D possibly corresponds to TRBD2 (6 bases). The CDR3 consists of 13 residues. CDR1 SQVTM and CDR2 ANQGSEA come from the germline V gene. Trimming shortened V by 2 bases and J by 6 bases, and 14 bases separated the two germline ends. The CDR3 DNA follows: TGCAGCGTTGAACTTCTCTTGGGGGGCGAGCAGTACTTC. Residues: CSVELLLGGEQYF.

This chain connects TRBV10-3 to TRBJ2-2; 10 nucleotides agree with TRBD2. Germline V gene data show CDR1 as ENHRY and CDR2 as SYGVKD. The CDR3 contains 15 residues. Trimming cost V 3 bases and J 7 bases; bases outside gene matches: 5. The CDR3 DNA is TGTGCCATCAGTGACACTAGCGGGGCGGTCGGGGAGCTGTTTTTT. Translating gives CAISDTSGAVGELFF.

This chain uses TRBV30 with TRBJ2-1, with D hard to call. Trimming cost V 2 bases and J 12 bases, with 14 bases left between them. Germline assignment: CDR1 GTSNPN and CDR2 SVGIG (reference sequence). This CDR3 has 12 residues. The DNA for the CDR3 is TGTGCCTGGAGTCCCCGGACCACCGGGCAGTTCTTC. Translation: CAWSPRTTGQFF.

This clonotype showed up just a few times. The gene calls are TRBV20-1 and TRBJ2-1; 9 bases agree with TRBD2. V was pared by 0 bases and J by 7 bases, with 10 bases of the junction left unmatched. Germline assignment: CDR1 DFQATT and CDR2 SNEGSKA (reference sequence). CDR3 length: 16 amino acids. The chain's CDR3 is CSARELSSGTANEQFF. CDR3 coding DNA: TGCAGTGCTAGAGAACTGTCTAGCGGGACTGCAAATGAGCAGTTCTTC.

This clonotype was observed a handful of times. The chain couples TRBV4-1 to TRBJ2-1; TRBD2 aligns across 12 bases. The CDR3 length is 16 residues. The junction had 5 bases not matched to a gene; V was cut back by 1 base and J by 7 bases. CDR1 and CDR2 (germline): MGHRA, YSYEKL. Here the CDR3 reads CASSQGGLAGWNEQFF. The CDR3 DNA sequence: TGCGCCAGCAGCCAAGGAGGACTAGCGGGATGGAATGAGCAGTTCTTC.

In this sample, this clonotype turned up a few times. The chain carries TRBV7-8 and TRBJ2-3; TRBD1 aligns across 7 bases. In germline, CDR1 is SGHVS, CDR2 FQNEAQ. With V trimmed by 5 bases and J by 4 bases, 18 bases remained unmatched. The CDR3 has 18 residues. CDR3 region: CASSQTGGTGDFSDTQYF. CDR3 in DNA: TGTGCCAGCAGCCAAACCGGCGGAACAGGGGATTTCTCAGATACGCAGTATTTT.

This clonotype showed up just a few times. The chain links TRBV6-2 or TRBV6-3 to TRBJ2-5; a possible D gene is TRBD1 (5 bases). Per germline, CDR1 MNHEY and CDR2 SVGEGT. The germline V and J ends were trimmed by 5 bases and 6 bases, with 16 bases remaining between them. This CDR3 comprises 14 residues. CDR3 in amino acids: CASSPHQGWKTQYF. CDR3 DNA sequence: TGTGCCAGCAGTCCCCACCAGGGTTGGAAGACCCAGTACTTC.

The chain links TRBV27 to TRBJ1-1; no clear D. Germline V gene lookup returns CDR1 MNHEY and CDR2 SMNVEV (reference sequence). There are 14 residues in the CDR3. The V end lost 3 bases, the J end lost 6 bases, and 14 bases lay between the germline ends. CDR3 nucleotide sequence: TGTGCCAGCAGTTTGTACCATGCCGGGGCTGAAGCTTTCTTT. Amino acids: CASSLYHAGAEAFF.

The J gene is TRBJ1-2, the V gene TRBV7-2; D uncertain. The V gene's germline CDR1 is SGHTA and CDR2 FQGNSA. The CDR3 spans 14 residues. Between the trimmed V and J ends, which lost 6 bases and 4 bases, there was a span of 15 bases. CDR3 sequence reads: CASSSAWKSYGYTF. DNA of the CDR3: TGTGCCAGCAGTTCCGCATGGAAGTCCTATGGCTACACCTTC.

In the case of this clonotype: An end of the junction does not agree with germline; a read error may underlie this. The chain has TRBV20-1 and TRBJ1-2; 7 nucleotides match TRBD1. The CDR3 sequence is 15 residues long. Germline V gene lookup returns CDR1 DFQATT and CDR2 SNEGSKA (reference sequence). CDR3 nucleotides: TGCAGTGCTAGAGAGGGGCAGGGGGTTAACCATGGCTACACCTTC. Translated: CSAREGQGVNHGYTF.